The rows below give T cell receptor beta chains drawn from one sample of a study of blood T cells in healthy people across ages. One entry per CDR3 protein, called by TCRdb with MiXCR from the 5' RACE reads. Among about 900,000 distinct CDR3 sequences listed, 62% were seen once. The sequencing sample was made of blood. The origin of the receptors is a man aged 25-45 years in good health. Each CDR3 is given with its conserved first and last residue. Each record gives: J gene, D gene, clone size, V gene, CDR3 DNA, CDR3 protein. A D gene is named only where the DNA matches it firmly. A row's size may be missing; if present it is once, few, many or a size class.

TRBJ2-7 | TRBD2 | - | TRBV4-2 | TGTGCCAGCAGCCCGGGGGGTACTCGGGGGGAGCAGTACTTC | CASSPGGTRGEQYF
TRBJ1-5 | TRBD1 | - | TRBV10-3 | TGTGCCATAGGGACAGGGCTTAGCAATCAGCCCCAGCATTTT | CAIGTGLSNQPQHF
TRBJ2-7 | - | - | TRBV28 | TGTGCCAGCAGTCCCCACACTTCCTACGAGCAGTACTTC | CASSPHTSYEQYF
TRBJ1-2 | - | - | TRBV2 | TGTGCCAGCAGTGCGGGAGACAGAAATGGCTACACCTTC | CASSAGDRNGYTF
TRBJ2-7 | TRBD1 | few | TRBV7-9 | TGTGCCAGCAGCTTAAGGGGGACAGGGTCCTACGAGCAGTACTTC | CASSLRGTGSYEQYF
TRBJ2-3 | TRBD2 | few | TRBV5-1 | TGCGCCAGCAGCTGGAAGACTAGCGGCTCCACAGATACGCAGTATTTT | CASSWKTSGSTDTQYF
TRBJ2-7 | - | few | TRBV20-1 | TGCAGTGCGGCCCTCAACCCCTACGAGCAGTACTTC | CSAALNPYEQYF
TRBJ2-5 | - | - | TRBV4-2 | TGTGCCAGCAGCCCACCAATGGAGGGGACCCAGTACTTC | CASSPPMEGTQYF
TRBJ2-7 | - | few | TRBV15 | TGTGCCACCAGCAGAGACGTGGGTCCCTACGAGCAGTACTTC | CATSRDVGPYEQYF
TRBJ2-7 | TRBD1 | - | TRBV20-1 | TGCAGTGCTAGGGATGACAGGGGCCCTGCCTACGAGCAGTACTTC | CSARDDRGPAYEQYF
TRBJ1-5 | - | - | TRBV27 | TGTGCCAGCAGTTTAAATTGGGTTAGCAATCAGCCCCAGCATTTT | CASSLNWVSNQPQHF
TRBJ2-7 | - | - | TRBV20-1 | TGCAGTACTGATCTACAGGGATCCTACGAGCAGTACTTC | CSTDLQGSYEQYF
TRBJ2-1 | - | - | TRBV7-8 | TGTGCCAGCTACTCGGATGAGCAGTTCTTC | CASYSDEQFF
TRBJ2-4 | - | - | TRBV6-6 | TGTGCCAGCTCAGGGGTGGGGATTCAGTACTTC | CASSGVGIQYF
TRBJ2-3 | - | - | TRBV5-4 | TGTGCCAGCAGCTTGGCCGGGATCAACATAGATACGCAGTATTTT | CASSLAGINIDTQYF
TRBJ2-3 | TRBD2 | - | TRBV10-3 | TGTGCCATCAGTGAGTCTGCGGGGGGGCAAGATATGCAGTATTTT | CAISESAGGQDMQYF
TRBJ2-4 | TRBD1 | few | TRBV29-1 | TGCAGCGTCCACGGGGACAGGGTTTTGGGGAACATTCAGTACTTC | CSVHGDRVLGNIQYF
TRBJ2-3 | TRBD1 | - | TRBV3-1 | TGTGCCAGCAGCCCTGACAGGGGGCGCGTTCAGTTAACGCAGTATTTT | CASSPDRGRVQLTQYF
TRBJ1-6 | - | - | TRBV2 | TGTGCCAGCAGTGAGGTGGCTAATTCACCCCTCCACTTT | CASSEVANSPLHF
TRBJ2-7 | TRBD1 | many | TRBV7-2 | TGTGCCAGCAGCCCGGGACAGGGGGCTTACGAGCAGTACTTC | CASSPGQGAYEQYF
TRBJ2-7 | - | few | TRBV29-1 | TGCAGCGTTGTTGGACAGCGAAGCCCTTCCTACGAGCAGTACTTC | CSVVGQRSPSYEQYF
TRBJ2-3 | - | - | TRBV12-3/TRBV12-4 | TGTGCCAGCAGTTTAAGTTCGGCGGCAGATACGCAGTATTTT | CASSLSSAADTQYF
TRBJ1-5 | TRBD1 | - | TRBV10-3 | TGTGCCATCAGTGAAGACAGGGAAACTCAGCCCCAGCATTTT | CAISEDRETQPQHF
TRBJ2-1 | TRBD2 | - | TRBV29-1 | TGCAGCACCCGGACTAGCGGGGAGGTATACAATGAGCAGTTCTTC | CSTRTSGEVYNEQFF
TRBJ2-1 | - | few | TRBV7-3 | TGTGCCAGCAGCTCAAACGGCGGGGAGACTTACAATGAGCAGTTCTTC | CASSSNGGETYNEQFF
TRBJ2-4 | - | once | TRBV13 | TGTGCCAGCAGCGGACTCCTCGTAGCCAAAAACATTCAGTACTTC | CASSGLLVAKNIQYF
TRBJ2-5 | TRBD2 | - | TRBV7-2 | TGTGCCAGCAGCTCCCTTAGGCGGGGGGGGCAAGAGACCCAGTACTTC | CASSSLRRGGQETQYF
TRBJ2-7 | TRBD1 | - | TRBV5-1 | TGCGCCAGCGGACCGGGACAGGGATCCTACGAGCAGTACTTC | CASGPGQGSYEQYF
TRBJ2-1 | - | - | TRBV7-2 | TGTGCCAGCAGCCTAAGTGGGGGGAGCTCCTACAATGAGCAGTTCTTC | CASSLSGGSSYNEQFF
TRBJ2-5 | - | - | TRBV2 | TGTGCCAGCGGTCCCGAGCAAGAGACCCAGTACTTC | CASGPEQETQYF
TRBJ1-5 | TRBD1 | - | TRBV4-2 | TGTGCCAGCAGCCAAGAGATTACGGGACAGCTAAAACATAGCAATCAGCCCCAGCATTTT | CASSQEITGQLKHSNQPQHF
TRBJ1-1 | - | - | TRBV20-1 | TGCAGTGCTAGAGATCTCGGGTCAGGGGTCACTGAAGCTTTCTTT | CSARDLGSGVTEAFF
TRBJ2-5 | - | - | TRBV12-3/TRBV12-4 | TGTGCCAGCAGTTTAGATCGCGCCTCCAGGTACTTC | CASSLDRASRYF
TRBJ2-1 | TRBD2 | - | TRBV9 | TGTGCCAGCAGCGGCAACAGCGGGGGGGCCAATGAGCAGTTCTTC | CASSGNSGGANEQFF